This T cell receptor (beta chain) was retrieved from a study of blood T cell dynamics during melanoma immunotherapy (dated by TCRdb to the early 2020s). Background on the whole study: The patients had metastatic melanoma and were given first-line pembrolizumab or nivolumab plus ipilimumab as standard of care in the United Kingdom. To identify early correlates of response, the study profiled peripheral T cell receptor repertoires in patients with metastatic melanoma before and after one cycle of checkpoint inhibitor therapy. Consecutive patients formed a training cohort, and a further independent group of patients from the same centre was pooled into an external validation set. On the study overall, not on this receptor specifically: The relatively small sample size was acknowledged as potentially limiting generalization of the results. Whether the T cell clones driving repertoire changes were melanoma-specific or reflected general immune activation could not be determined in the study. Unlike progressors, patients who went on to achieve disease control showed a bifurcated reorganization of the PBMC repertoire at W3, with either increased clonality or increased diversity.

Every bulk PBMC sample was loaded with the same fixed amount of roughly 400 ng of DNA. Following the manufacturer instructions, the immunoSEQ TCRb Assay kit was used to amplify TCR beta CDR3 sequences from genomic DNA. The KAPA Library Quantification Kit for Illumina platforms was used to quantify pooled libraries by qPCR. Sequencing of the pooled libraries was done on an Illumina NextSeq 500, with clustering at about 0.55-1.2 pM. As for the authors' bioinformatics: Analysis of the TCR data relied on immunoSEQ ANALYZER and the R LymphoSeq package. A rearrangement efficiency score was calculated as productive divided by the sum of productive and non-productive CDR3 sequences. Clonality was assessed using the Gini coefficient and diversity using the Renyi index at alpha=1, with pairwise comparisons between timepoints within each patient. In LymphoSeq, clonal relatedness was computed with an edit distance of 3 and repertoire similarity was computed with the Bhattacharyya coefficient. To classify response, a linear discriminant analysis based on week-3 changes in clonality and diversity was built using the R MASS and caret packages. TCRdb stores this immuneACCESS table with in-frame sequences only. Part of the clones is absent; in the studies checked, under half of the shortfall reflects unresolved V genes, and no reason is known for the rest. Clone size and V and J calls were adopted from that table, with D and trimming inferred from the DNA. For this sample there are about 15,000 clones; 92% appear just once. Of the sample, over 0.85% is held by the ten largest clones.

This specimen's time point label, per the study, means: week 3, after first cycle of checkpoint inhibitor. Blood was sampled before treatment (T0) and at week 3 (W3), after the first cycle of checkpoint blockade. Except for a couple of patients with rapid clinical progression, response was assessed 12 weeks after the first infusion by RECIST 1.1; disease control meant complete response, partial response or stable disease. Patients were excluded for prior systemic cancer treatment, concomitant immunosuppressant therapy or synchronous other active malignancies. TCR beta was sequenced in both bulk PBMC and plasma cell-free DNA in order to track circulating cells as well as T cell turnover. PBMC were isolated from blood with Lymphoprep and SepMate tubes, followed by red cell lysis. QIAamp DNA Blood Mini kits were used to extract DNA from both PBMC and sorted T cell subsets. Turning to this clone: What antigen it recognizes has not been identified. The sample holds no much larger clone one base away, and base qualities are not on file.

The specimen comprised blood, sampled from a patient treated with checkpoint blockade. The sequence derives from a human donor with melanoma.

DNA sequence: TGTGCCAGCAGCTCTGGACTAGCGGGAGTGGACACCGGGGAGCTGTTTTTT. Its amino acids are CASSSGLAGVDTGELFF. The chain links TRBV5-4 with TRBJ2-2; 13 bases in the middle match TRBD2. Reading the germline V gene (reference sequence) gives CDR1 SGHNT and CDR2 YYREEE. Germline trimming: 3 bases from V, 3 bases from J; junction bases outside gene matches: 5. Reading from cysteine to phenylalanine, the CDR3 counts 17 amino acids. Only CDR3 DNA remains: 51 bases, in frame from the first base.